Shown below are 9 T cell receptor beta chains from a single sample sequenced in a study of human T cells and chemical hapten exposure. TCRdb itself ran the RACE reads through MiXCR, one entry per CDR3 protein. The sample consists of about 50,000 distinct CDR3 sequences, around 9.4% of them appearing once. Time point specified: patch test 2, 6 weeks after DPC sensitization. Treatment described: therapeutic diphenylcyclopropenone sensitization with weekly scalp DPC. The sequenced sample was whole blood, obtained in connection with sensitization to the hapten diphenylcyclopropenone (DPC). The origin of the receptors is a woman aged 50 to 60 with alopecia areata. Some clones in this sample may be carry-over from other donors' samples.

This clonotype appeared many times. This chain uses TRBV29-1 with TRBJ1-1; 8 bases are a match to TRBD1. V gave up 5 bases and J gave up 3 bases; unmatched junction bases: 2. This CDR3 spans 12 amino acids. Germline CDR1 and CDR2: SQVTM and ANQGSEA. The CDR3 nucleotides read TGCAGCGTTCAGGGGGCGTACACTGAAGCTTTCTTT. Residues: CSVQGAYTEAFF.

This clonotype came up many times. Written as DNA, the CDR3 is TGTGCCAGCAGCTTAGTTCCCCGACAGGGGGGTGATGAGCAGTTCTTC. Its protein product is CASSLVPRQGGDEQFF. This sequence joins TRBV7-6 and TRBJ2-1; TRBD1 matches at 9 bases. CDR3 length equals 16 residues. V lost 1 base, J lost 8 bases, and 9 bases stayed unmatched. The germline V gene has CDR1 SGHVS and CDR2 FNYEAQ.

This clonotype was recorded many times. The chain links TRBV9 to TRBJ1-2; maybe TRBD1 (5 bases). The CDR3 length is 13 residues. The V and J ends lost 9 bases and 8 bases respectively, with 20 bases between them. Germline assignment: CDR1 SGDLS and CDR2 YYNGEE. The CDR3 nucleotides are TGTGCCACCCGTCGCCCCGGCCGGGACGGCTACACCTTC. Translating gives CATRRPGRDGYTF. The variable domain in full, with the rest retrieved from reference TRBV9 and TRBJ1-2, is DSGVTQTPKHLITATGQRVTLRCSPRSGDLSVYWYQQSLDQGLQFLIQYYNGEERAKGNILERFSAQQFPDLHSELNLSSLELGDSALYFCATRRPGRDGYTFGSGTRLTVV.

This clonotype has a handful of counts. This rearrangement joins TRBV12-3 or TRBV12-4 to TRBJ1-5; possibly TRBD1 for D (6 bases). There are 16 residues in the CDR3. V was pared by 4 bases and J by 0 bases, with 13 bases between. This CDR3 is CASSSPGDYSNQPQHF. CDR3 nucleotides: TGTGCCAGCAGTTCTCCAGGGGATTATAGCAATCAGCCCCAGCATTTT.

This clonotype was counted a few times. The rearrangement uses TRBV4-1 and TRBJ2-7; 8 positions agree with TRBD1. The CDR3 loop spans 19 amino acids. The ends lost 0 bases at V and 2 bases at J; junction bases unmatched: 15. Germline V gives CDR1 MGHRA, CDR2 YSYEKL. The DNA of the CDR3 is TGCGCCAGCAGCCAAGATGGACAGGGCTTTGTTCCCCGTACCTACGAGCAGTACTTC. It encodes CASSQDGQGFVPRTYEQYF.

This clonotype was counted many times. Here the CDR3 reads CASSLTVIQTDTQYF. As DNA, the CDR3 is TGTGCCAGCAGCTTAACGGTTATACAAACAGATACGCAGTATTTT. The chain is built from TRBV11-2 and TRBJ2-3; no clear D gene. The length of the CDR3 is 15 residues. The germline gives CDR1 SGHAT, CDR2 FQNNGV. Between the trimmed V and J ends, which lost 2 bases and 3 bases, there was a span of 12 bases.

This clonotype was seen only a few times. This chain joins TRBV11-3 and TRBJ2-3; a possible D gene is TRBD2 (5 bases). V dropped 0 bases and J dropped 8 bases, with 6 bases sitting between them. CDR1 is SGHNT, CDR2 YENEEA, per germline. This CDR3 contains 12 residues. For the CDR3, the DNA is TGTGCCAGCAGCTTAGATGCGGGTACGCAGTATTTT. This sequence encodes CASSLDAGTQYF.

The sample holds a few counts of this clonotype. This chain connects TRBV6-5 to TRBJ1-1; 8 positions match TRBD1. The CDR3 totals 14 residues. Germline V gene lookup returns CDR1 MNHEY and CDR2 SVGAGI. V lost 8 bases and J lost 0; bases outside the gene matches: 5. The CDR3 loop reads CASGQGFMNTEAFF. The CDR3 DNA follows: TGTGCCAGCGGACAGGGTTTTATGAACACTGAAGCTTTCTTT.

This clonotype was seen a handful of times. This chain connects TRBV29-1 to TRBJ1-3, with D unresolved. This CDR3 is 13 amino acids long. Germline assignment: CDR1 SQVTM and CDR2 ANQGSEA. The ends were cut back, 4 bases at V and 2 bases at J, with 9 bases in the middle. The CDR3 region has the DNA TGCAGCGTTGGGCAGCGCCCTGGAAACACCATATATTTT. It is translated as CSVGQRPGNTIYF.